A single sample gave rise to the 6 T cell receptor beta chains below, sequenced in a study of T cell repertoires in cytomegalovirus infection. Using its own MiXCR run on the reads, TCRdb lists one record per CDR3 protein. The sample contains hundreds of thousands of distinct CDR3 sequences, around 10% of which appear only once. Sample: PBMCs. These receptors were taken from a human donor in good health (CMV status not recorded). Some clones in this sample may be carry-over from other donors' samples.

This clonotype was recorded many times. The CDR3 nucleotides are TGTGCCAGCAGCCAACCCTCGCGAGCCTATCAGCGCACAGATACGCAGTATTTT. Translating gives CASSQPSRAYQRTDTQYF. The V gene is TRBV14, the J gene TRBJ2-3; D unclear. CDR1 SGHDN and CDR2 FVKESK come from the germline V gene. This CDR3 has 18 residues. Between the trimmed V and J ends, which lost 2 bases and 1 base, there was a span of 19 bases.

This clonotype has a count of ten or more. The V call is TRBV28, the J call TRBJ1-1; D remains ambiguous. The germline CDR1 and CDR2 sequences are MDHEN and SYDVKM. V was trimmed by 8 bases and J by 1 base, leaving 14 bases between them. The CDR3 totals 14 residues. CDR3 DNA: TGTGCCAGCGTCCCGTCGGGTCCGAACACTGAAGCTTTCTTT. Its protein is CASVPSGPNTEAFF.

This chain links TRBV7-9 with TRBJ2-7; possibly TRBD1 for D (5 bases). V shed 1 base and J shed 6 bases, with 10 bases lying between them. Germline lookup yields CDR1 SEHNR and CDR2 FQNEAQ (reference sequence). This CDR3 is 13 amino acids long. Written as DNA, the CDR3 is TGTGCCAGCAGCTTAGAAGCAGGGCCCGAGCAGTACTTC. This codes for CASSLEAGPEQYF.

This clonotype appeared many times. CDR3 loop: CASSLGTAEQYF. For the CDR3, the DNA is TGTGCCAGCAGCTTGGGGACAGCCGAGCAGTACTTC. The chain recombines TRBV5-6 with TRBJ2-7, with a weak D call TRBD1 (6 bases). The CDR3 consists of 12 residues. Per the germline V gene, CDR1 is SGHDT and CDR2 is YYEEEE. V lost 0 bases, J lost 6 bases, and 7 bases lay in between.

This clonotype showed up many times. CDR3 DNA: TGTGCCAGCAGCGCCCGGGACAGGGCATTTTCCGGGGAGCTGTTTTTT. Residues: CASSARDRAFSGELFF. This chain connects TRBV7-2 to TRBJ2-2; 9 bases align to TRBD1. J was trimmed by 6 bases and V by 5 bases; bases with no gene match: 10. This CDR3 has 16 amino acids. Germline V gives CDR1 SGHTA, CDR2 FQGNSA.

The chain uses TRBV28 and TRBJ1-2, with D possibly being TRBD1 (5 bases). V lost 6 bases and J lost 5, with 19 bases in between. This CDR3 has 15 amino acids. Germline V gene lookup returns CDR1 MDHEN and CDR2 SYDVKM. CDR3 amino acids: CASSFAGGGEYGYTF. The DNA for the CDR3 is TGTGCCAGCAGCTTTGCGGGGGGTGGCGAATATGGCTACACCTTC.